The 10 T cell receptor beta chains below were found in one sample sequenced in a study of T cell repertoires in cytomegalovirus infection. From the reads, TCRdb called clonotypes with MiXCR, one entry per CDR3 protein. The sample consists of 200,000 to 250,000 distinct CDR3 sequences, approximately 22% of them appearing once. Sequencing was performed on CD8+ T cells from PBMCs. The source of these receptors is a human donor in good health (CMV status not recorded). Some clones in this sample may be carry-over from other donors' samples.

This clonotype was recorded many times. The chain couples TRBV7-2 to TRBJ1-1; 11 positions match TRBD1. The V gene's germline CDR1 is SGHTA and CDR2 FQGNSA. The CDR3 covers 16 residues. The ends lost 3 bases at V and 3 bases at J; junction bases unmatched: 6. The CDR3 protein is CASSFGQGAGYTEAFF. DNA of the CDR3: TGTGCCAGCAGCTTCGGACAGGGGGCCGGGTACACTGAAGCTTTCTTT.

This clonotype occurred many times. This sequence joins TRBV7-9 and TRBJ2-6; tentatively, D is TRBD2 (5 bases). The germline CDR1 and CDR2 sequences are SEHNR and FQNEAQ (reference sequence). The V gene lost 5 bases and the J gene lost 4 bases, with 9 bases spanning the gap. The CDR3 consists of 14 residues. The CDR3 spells CASSGGSGANVLTF. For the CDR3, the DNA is TGTGCCAGCAGCGGAGGTTCAGGGGCCAACGTCCTGACTTTC.

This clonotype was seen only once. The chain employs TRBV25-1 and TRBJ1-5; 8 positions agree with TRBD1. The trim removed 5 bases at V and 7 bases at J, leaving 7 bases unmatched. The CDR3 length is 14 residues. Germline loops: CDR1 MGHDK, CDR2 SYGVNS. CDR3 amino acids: CASSLQGAKQPQHF. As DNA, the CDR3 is TGTGCCAGCAGTTTGCAGGGGGCGAAACAGCCCCAGCATTTT.

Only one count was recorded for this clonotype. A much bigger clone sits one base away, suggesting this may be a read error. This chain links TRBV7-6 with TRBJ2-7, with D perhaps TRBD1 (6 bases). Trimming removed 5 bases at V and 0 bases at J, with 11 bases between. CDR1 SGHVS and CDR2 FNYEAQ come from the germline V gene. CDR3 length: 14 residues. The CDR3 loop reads CASSPVGHSYEQYF. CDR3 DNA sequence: TGTGCCAGCAGCCCTGTGGGACACTCCTACGAGCAGTACTTC.

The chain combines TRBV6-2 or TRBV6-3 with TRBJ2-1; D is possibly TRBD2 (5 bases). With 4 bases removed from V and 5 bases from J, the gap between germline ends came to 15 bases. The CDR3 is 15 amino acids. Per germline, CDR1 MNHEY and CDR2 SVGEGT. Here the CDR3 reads CASSSLPDGDNEQFF. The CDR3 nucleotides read TGTGCCAGCAGTTCCTTACCCGACGGGGACAATGAGCAGTTCTTC.

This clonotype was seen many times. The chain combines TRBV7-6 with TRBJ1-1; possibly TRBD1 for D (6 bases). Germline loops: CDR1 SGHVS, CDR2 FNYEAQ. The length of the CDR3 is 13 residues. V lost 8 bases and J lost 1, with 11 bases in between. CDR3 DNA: TGTGCCAGCGTCAGGGGATGGAACACTGAAGCTTTCTTT. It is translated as CASVRGWNTEAFF.

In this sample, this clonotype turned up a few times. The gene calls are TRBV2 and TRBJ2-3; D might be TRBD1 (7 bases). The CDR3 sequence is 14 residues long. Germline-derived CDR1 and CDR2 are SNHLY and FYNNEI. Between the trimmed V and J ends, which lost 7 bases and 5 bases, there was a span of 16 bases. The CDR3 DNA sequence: TGTGCCAGCAAGGAGGGGGCAGGGGGAGATACGCAGTATTTT. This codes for CASKEGAGGDTQYF.

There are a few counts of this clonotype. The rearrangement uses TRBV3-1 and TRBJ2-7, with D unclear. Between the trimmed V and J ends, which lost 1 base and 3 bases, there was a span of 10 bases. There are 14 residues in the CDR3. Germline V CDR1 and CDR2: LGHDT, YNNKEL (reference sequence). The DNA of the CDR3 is TGTGCCAGCAGCCAAGCAACGTCCATCTACGAGCAGTACTTC. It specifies CASSQATSIYEQYF.

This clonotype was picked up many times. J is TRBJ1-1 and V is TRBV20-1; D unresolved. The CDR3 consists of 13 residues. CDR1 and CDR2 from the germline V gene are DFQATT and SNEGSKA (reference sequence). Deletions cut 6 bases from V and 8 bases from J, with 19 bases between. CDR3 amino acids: CSAVDPSVSEAFF. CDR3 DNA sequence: TGCAGTGCGGTGGACCCTTCTGTATCCGAAGCTTTCTTT.

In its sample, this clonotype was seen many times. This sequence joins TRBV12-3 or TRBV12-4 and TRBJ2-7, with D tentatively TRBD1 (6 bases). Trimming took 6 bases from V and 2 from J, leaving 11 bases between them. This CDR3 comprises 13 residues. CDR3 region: CASSLKGAYEQYF. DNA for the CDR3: TGTGCCAGCAGCCTCAAGGGGGCCTACGAGCAGTACTTC.